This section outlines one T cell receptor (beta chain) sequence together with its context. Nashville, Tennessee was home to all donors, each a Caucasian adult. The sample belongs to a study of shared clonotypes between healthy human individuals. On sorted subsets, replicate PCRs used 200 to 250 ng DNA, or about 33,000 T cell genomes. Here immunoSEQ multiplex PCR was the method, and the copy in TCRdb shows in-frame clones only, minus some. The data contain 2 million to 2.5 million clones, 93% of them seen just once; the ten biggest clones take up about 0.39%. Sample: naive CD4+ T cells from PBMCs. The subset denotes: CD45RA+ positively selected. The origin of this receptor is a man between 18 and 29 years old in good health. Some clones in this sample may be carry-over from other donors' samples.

CDR3 sequence (DNA): TGTGCCAGCAGCTTAAGCCCGATGAACACTGAAGCTTTCTTT. Translated: CASSLSPMNTEAFF. This chain connects TRBV11-3 to TRBJ1-1; D gene uncertain. Trimming stripped 2 bases from V and 0 bases from J, with 7 bases between. There are 14 residues in the CDR3. From germline, CDR1 is SGHNT and CDR2 YENEEA.